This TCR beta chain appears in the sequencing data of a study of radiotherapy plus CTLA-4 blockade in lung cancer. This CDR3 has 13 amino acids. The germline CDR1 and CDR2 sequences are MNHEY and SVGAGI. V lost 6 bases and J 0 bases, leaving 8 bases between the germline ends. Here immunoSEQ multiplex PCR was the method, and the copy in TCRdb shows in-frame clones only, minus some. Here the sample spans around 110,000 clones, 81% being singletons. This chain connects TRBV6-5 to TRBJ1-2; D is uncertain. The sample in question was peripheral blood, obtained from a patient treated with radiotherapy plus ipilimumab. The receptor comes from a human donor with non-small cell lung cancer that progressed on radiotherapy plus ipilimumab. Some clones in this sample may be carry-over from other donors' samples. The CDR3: CASRMESNYGYTF. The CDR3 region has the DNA TGTGCCAGCAGAATGGAGTCTAACTATGGCTACACCTTC.